This TCR beta chain originates from a study of blood T cell repertoires in COVID-19. Study overall: Acute and convalescent COVID-19 specimens originated in the United States, Italy and Spain. The analysed material was cDNA or gDNA that came from T cells, B-cell-depleted T cells, or PBMCs.

This CDR3 contains 15 residues. Per germline, CDR1 SGHTA and CDR2 FQGTGA. Trimming stripped 3 bases from V and 7 bases from J, with 18 bases between. TCRdb keeps only in-frame clones here, not all; method: immunoSEQ multiplex PCR. The data hold fewer than 150,000 clones, with approximately 86% observed a single time. The material sequenced was peripheral blood. The TCR comes from a woman aged 45-65 years who had recovered from COVID-19. The genes are TRBV7-3 and TRBJ2-5; tentatively, D is TRBD1 (7 bases). CDR3 coding DNA: TGTGCCAGCAGCTTGGTCGGGGGACAGTGGGGGACCCAGTACTTC. Its translation: CASSLVGGQWGTQYF.